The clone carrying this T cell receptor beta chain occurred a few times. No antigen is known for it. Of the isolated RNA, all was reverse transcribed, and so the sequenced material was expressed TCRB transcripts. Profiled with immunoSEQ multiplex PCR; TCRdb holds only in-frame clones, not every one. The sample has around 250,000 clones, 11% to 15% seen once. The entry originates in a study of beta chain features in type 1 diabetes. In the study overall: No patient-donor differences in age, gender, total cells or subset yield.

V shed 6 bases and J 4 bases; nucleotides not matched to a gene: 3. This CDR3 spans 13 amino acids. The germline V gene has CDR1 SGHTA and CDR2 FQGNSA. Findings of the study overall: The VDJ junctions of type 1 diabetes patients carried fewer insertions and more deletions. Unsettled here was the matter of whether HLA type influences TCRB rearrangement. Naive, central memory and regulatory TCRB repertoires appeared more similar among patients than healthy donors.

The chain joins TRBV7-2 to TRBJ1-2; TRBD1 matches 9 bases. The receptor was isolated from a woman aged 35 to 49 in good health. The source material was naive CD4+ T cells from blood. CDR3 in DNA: TGTGCCAGCAGGAGGACAGGGGTCTATGGCTACACCTTC. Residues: CASRRTGVYGYTF. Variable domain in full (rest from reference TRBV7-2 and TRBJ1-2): GAGVSQSPSNKVTEKGKDVELRCDPISGHTALYWYRQSLGQGLEFLIYFQGNSAPDKSGLPSDRFSAERTGGSVSTLTIQRTQQEDSAVYLCASRRTGVYGYTFGSGTRLTVV.